This TCR beta chain was captured by sequencing in a study of blood T cell repertoires in COVID-19. Across the study: Italy, Spain and the United States were the sources of the convalescent and acute COVID-19 samples.

Sequenced by immunoSEQ multiplex PCR; TCRdb stores in-frame clones only, minus some. The table records some 120,000 clones, approximately 80% of them present only once. Germline CDR1 is SQVTM and CDR2 is ANQGSEA. After removal of 6 bases from V and 4 bases from J, the junction contained 5 bases not matched to a gene. The CDR3 covers 12 residues. The chain combines TRBV29-1 with TRBJ1-2; 7 nucleotides align to TRBD1. The sample taken for sequencing was peripheral blood. This receptor was obtained from a woman aged 55 to 70 with acute or convalescent COVID-19. CDR3 coding DNA: TGCAGCGTAACCGGGACAGTCTATGGCTACACCTTC. Its translation: CSVTGTVYGYTF.